This T cell receptor beta chain was sequenced for a study of a mutant IDH1 vaccine in newly diagnosed glioma. Study information: Beginning 4-6 weeks after radiotherapy alone, or with temozolomide cycles, vaccination took place. Receipt of radiotherapy, temozolomide, or both preceded the study, and most received both. Overall study results and limits: Vaccine-induced immune responses were detected in roughly 93% of patients.

Libraries were prepared by immunoSEQ multiplex PCR; TCRdb keeps only in-frame clonotypes and omits some of them. Of tens of thousands of clones listed, approximately 87% are singletons. Worth noting for this clone: As yet, its antigen is unknown.

This sample's time point: week 35, safety follow-up. Doses consisted of 300 ug of mutant IDH1 20-mer peptide each, paired with topical imiquimod. Eight vaccinations went to patients in weeks 1, 3, 5, 7, 11, 15, 19, 23. The TCR was taken from a man aged 40-50 years with glioma. Source: PBMCs, taken from a glioma patient whose treatment included an IDH1 peptide vaccine.

This chain's CDR3 is CASRTGTGVGELFF. In DNA, the CDR3 is TGTGCCAGCCGTACCGGGACAGGGGTCGGGGAGCTGTTTTTT. The rearrangement joins TRBV11-3 to TRBJ2-2; 10 bases are shared with TRBD1. Germline CDR1 and CDR2: SGHNT and YENEEA. The CDR3 covers 14 residues. V shed 8 bases and J 7 bases; nucleotides not matched to a gene: 7.